A selection of T cell receptor beta chains follows, all from one sample in a study of T cells in Graves' hyperthyroidism and ophthalmopathy. One entry per CDR3 protein results from TCRdb running MiXCR on the multiplex PCR reads. Of around 620,000 distinct CDR3 sequences listed, approximately 15% are singletons. The sequenced sample was blood. The receptors here all came from a woman aged 18-30 years with Graves' ophthalmopathy. CDR3s include the opening cysteine and the closing phenylalanine or tryptophan. The D gene is left open where the match is weak. Part of the rows lack a size; the others show once, few, many or a class for expanded clones.

V	size	D	J	length	DNA	CDR3
TRBV30	many	TRBD2	TRBJ2-7	14	TGTGCCTGGAGTTATGGGACTAGACCCTACGAGCAGTACTTC	CAWSYGTRPYEQYF
TRBV6-1	many	.	TRBJ2-1	14	TGTGCCAGCAGGGAGGGTAGCGCCTACAATGAGCAGTTCTTC	CASREGSAYNEQFF
TRBV3-1	few	.	TRBJ2-5	19	TGTGCCAGCAGCCAAGAAGCGCCAGGGGCCCTCGCTATCCAAGAGACCCAGTACTTC	CASSQEAPGALAIQETQYF
TRBV6-2/TRBV6-3	many	TRBD2	TRBJ2-7	15	TGTGCCAGCAGCCCCAAAGCGGGAGGGGCCTACGAGCAGTACTTC	CASSPKAGGAYEQYF
TRBV27	.	.	TRBJ2-1	12	TGTGCCAGCAGTTCGAGGGGTAATGAGCAGCTCTTC	CASSSRGNEQLF
TRBV19	few	.	TRBJ2-3	16	TGTGCCAGTAGTCTGCAACAGGGTCTGATGGCAGATACGCAGTATTTT	CASSLQQGLMADTQYF
TRBV7-9	many	TRBD1	TRBJ2-1	16	TGTGCCAGCAGCTTTTCGGGACAGGGGGCCTACAATGAGCAGTTCTTC	CASSFSGQGAYNEQFF
TRBV20-1	.	TRBD2	TRBJ2-2	15	TGCAGTGTCCCAGCGGGAGGATCGAACACCGGGGAGCTGTCTTTT	CSVPAGGSNTGELSF
TRBV20-1	.	.	TRBJ2-4	15	TGCAGTGCTCCCCAGCCGGGAGCTAATAAAAACATTCAGTACTTC	CSAPQPGANKNIQYF
TRBV19	many	.	TRBJ1-1	14	TGTGCCAGTAGTAAGGGGGGCGCGAAGACTGAAGCTTTCTTT	CASSKGGAKTEAFF
TRBV7-2	few	.	TRBJ2-6	13	TGTGCCAGCAGCCTATCGAGGGCCAACGTCCTGACTTTC	CASSLSRANVLTF
TRBV6-1	many	.	TRBJ2-2	13	TGTGCCAGCAGTCATGTCAGGACCGGGGAGCTGTTTTTT	CASSHVRTGELFF
TRBV5-1	few	.	TRBJ1-4	14	TGCGCCAGCAGCTTGGTTGGGTCTCAAGGAAAACTGTTTTTT	CASSLVGSQGKLFF
TRBV5-1	.	TRBD2	TRBJ2-2	20	TGCGCCAGCAGCACCCGCCCTAGCGGGTTCGCTATAACCAACACCGGGGAGCTGTTTTTT	CASSTRPSGFAITNTGELFF
TRBV18	many	.	TRBJ2-1	14	TGTGCCAGCTCACCCTTTAAGGGGGTGGATGAGCAGTTCTTC	CASSPFKGVDEQFF
TRBV5-1	.	.	TRBJ2-1	15	TGCGCCAGCAGCTTGGGGATCCCAACTCACAATGAGCAGTTCTTC	CASSLGIPTHNEQFF
TRBV4-1	.	.	TRBJ1-5	16	TGCGCCAGCAGCCACATCCTGGGGGGTAGCAATCAGCCCCAGCATTTT	CASSHILGGSNQPQHF
TRBV11-2	few	TRBD1	TRBJ1-5	14	TGTGCCAGCAGCTTACGGACAGGGAGTGGGCCCCAGCATTTT	CASSLRTGSGPQHF
TRBV7-2	.	TRBD1	TRBJ1-3	16	TGTGCCAGCAGCCTACCCGGGACAGGAGCGGGAAACACCATATATTTT	CASSLPGTGAGNTIYF
TRBV7-2	many	TRBD2	TRBJ2-1	15	TGTGCCAGCAGTTTCCGGGGGACTAGCCCTAATGAGCAGTTCTTC	CASSFRGTSPNEQFF
TRBV28	few	.	TRBJ1-5	14	TGTGCCAGCACGGGGACGGGGCGGTCCCAGCCCCAGCATTTT	CASTGTGRSQPQHF
TRBV6-1	many	TRBD1	TRBJ2-7	16	TGTGCCAGCAGTGATTTTCCAGGACAGGGGAGCTACGAGCAGTACTTC	CASSDFPGQGSYEQYF
TRBV28	many	.	TRBJ1-2	12	TGTGCCAGCAGTTGGGCGGACTATGGCTACACCTTC	CASSWADYGYTF
TRBV27	many	.	TRBJ2-3	13	TGTGCCAGCAGTTTCGCTAGCGCAGATACGCAGTATTTT	CASSFASADTQYF
TRBV6-1	.	.	TRBJ1-4	12	TGTGCCACTTTATCGGAGAATGAAAAACTGTTTTTT	CATLSENEKLFF
TRBV28	many	TRBD1	TRBJ2-5	17	TGTGCCAGCAGTTCCCCCCGGGACAGGGGTTCGGAAGAGACCCAGTACTTC	CASSSPRDRGSEETQYF
TRBV6-1	many	.	TRBJ2-7	14	TGTGCCAGCAGTTACCGTCAGCGAACCTACGAGCAGTACTTC	CASSYRQRTYEQYF
TRBV6-1	few	.	TRBJ2-2	15	TGTGCCAGCGGTTCCGGAGGGGCTAACACCGGGGAGCTGTTTTTT	CASGSGGANTGELFF
TRBV28	many	TRBD2	TRBJ2-3	17	TGTGCCAGCCCGCCACCGGAGGGCCGGGGGGGTCCGGATACGCAGTATTTT	CASPPPEGRGGPDTQYF
TRBV20-1	.	TRBD2	TRBJ2-2	17	TGCAGTGCTAGCCGCCCCTTCGGCGGGGGGAACACCGGGGAGCTGTTTTTT	CSASRPFGGGNTGELFF
TRBV7-9	many	.	TRBJ2-3	14	TGTGCCAGCAGCTTAGAGGCAGGCTCCAATACGCAGTATTTT	CASSLEAGSNTQYF
TRBV6-1	.	TRBD2	TRBJ2-7	15	TGCCCTGACTCCGGGACTAGCGGGGTTCCCTACGAGCAGTACTTC	CPDSGTSGVPYEQYF
TRBV9	few	TRBD2	TRBJ2-7	15	TGTGCCAGCAGCCGCGGGGGGGGGAGCTCCTACGAGCAGTACTTC	CASSRGGGSSYEQYF
TRBV20-1	many	.	TRBJ2-1	19	TGCAGTGCTAGGGCCCCGCCGCCGCCAAGGGCAGAGGTGGATATTGAGCAGTTCTTC	CSARAPPPPRAEVDIEQFF
TRBV6-6	few	.	TRBJ2-2	14	TGTGCCAGCAGTTACTGGGCGGCTCGCCGGGAGCTGTTTTTT	CASSYWAARRELFF
TRBV7-8	many	TRBD2	TRBJ2-5	15	TGTGCCAGCAGCTTGGCGGGGGAGGGCCTGGAGACCCAGTACTTC	CASSLAGEGLETQYF
TRBV9	.	TRBD2	TRBJ2-7	16	TGTGCCAGCAGCGTAGCACCTAGCGGGAGCGGCTACGAGCAGTACTTC	CASSVAPSGSGYEQYF
TRBV12-5	few	.	TRBJ1-5	14	TGTGCTAGTGGTTCCCCGGGGCGGGGGCAGCCCCAGCATTTT	CASGSPGRGQPQHF
TRBV19	few	.	TRBJ1-1	15	TGTGCCAGTAGTATGTTAAATAGTGGGTTCACTGAAGCTTTCTTT	CASSMLNSGFTEAFF
TRBV28	many	TRBD2	TRBJ2-1	14	TGTGCCAGCAGTTTATCCGCGGGAGGACTGGGGCAGTTCTTC	CASSLSAGGLGQFF
TRBV5-1	.	.	TRBJ1-6	16	TGCGCCAGCAGCTCAACCCCGGGGGAAGGCAATTCACCCCTCCACTTT	CASSSTPGEGNSPLHF
TRBV20-1	many	.	TRBJ2-5	15	TGCAGTGCTAGATACCCTGAGGTGGAATGGGAGACCCAGTACTTC	CSARYPEVEWETQYF
TRBV3-1	many	.	TRBJ2-7	14	TGTGCCAGCAGCCAAGGTCGACAGCTCTACGAGCAGTACTTC	CASSQGRQLYEQYF
TRBV12-3/TRBV12-4	many	.	TRBJ1-5	14	TGTGCCAGCAGTTTGGCAGGGGCCCGGCAGCCCCAGCATTTT	CASSLAGARQPQHF
TRBV10-3	many	.	TRBJ1-2	14	TGTGCCATCAGTGAGGGGCAGACGTCCTATGGCTACACCTTC	CAISEGQTSYGYTF
TRBV7-3	many	.	TRBJ2-3	13	TGTGCCAGCAGCTTAATGTTGGCAGATACGCAGTATTTT	CASSLMLADTQYF
TRBV7-2	.	TRBD2	TRBJ2-7	19	TGTGCCAGCAGCCCACGGGACCAAAGGACTAGCGGCCCCAATTACGAGCAGTACTTC	CASSPRDQRTSGPNYEQYF
TRBV2	many	TRBD1	TRBJ1-1	13	TGTGCCACCGAGGGACAGGGGGGGACTGAAGCTTTCTTT	CATEGQGGTEAFF
TRBV2	.	.	TRBJ2-2	14	TGTGCCAGCAGCGTAACAGAGGGAACCGGGGAGCTGTTTTTT	CASSVTEGTGELFF
TRBV24-1	many	.	TRBJ2-2	16	TGTGCCACCAGTGACCCCATTCAGGGACCCACCGGGGAGCTGTTTTTT	CATSDPIQGPTGELFF
TRBV29-1	few	.	TRBJ1-2	11	TGCAGCGTTCGGGGGGCCGAGGGCTACACCTTC	CSVRGAEGYTF
TRBV28	many	.	TRBJ2-2	13	TGTGCCAGCAAAGGGACTGGGGCCCCAGAGCTGTTTTTT	CASKGTGAPELFF
TRBV7-2	.	.	TRBJ2-1	17	TGTGCCAGCAGCTTGCCCTCAAATCGGGGTCGAGACAATGAGCAGTTCTTC	CASSLPSNRGRDNEQFF
TRBV20-1	.	.	TRBJ1-1	11	TGCAGTGTAAAAAGGGACCCTGAAGCTTTCTTT	CSVKRDPEAFF
TRBV28	many	.	TRBJ1-2	13	TGTGCCAGCCATTCCTCCAGGTTCTATGGCTACACCTTC	CASHSSRFYGYTF
TRBV2	many	.	TRBJ2-2	15	TGTGCCAGCAGTGCTTCACTAGCCGGGAACGGGGAGCTGTTTTTT	CASSASLAGNGELFF
TRBV28	few	.	TRBJ2-7	14	TGTGCCAGCAGTTTAGAGGGGCCAGTTAGAGAGCAGTACTTC	CASSLEGPVREQYF